What follows is one T cell receptor (beta chain) and its context. Antigen: not known. This record comes from a study of T cell responses to AZD1222 COVID-19 vaccine. Whole-study findings and limits: Scientists sampled the repertoires only once the peak T cell response had passed. Most donors were white British, females outnumbered males, and clonal diversity was possibly underestimated. Mapped onto spike, vaccine-associated CD4 TCRs spanned it and were dominant at 160-218 and 743-854. Only 5 or 6 people who got AZD1222 tested seropositive at baseline.

The protocol was immunoSEQ multiplex PCR, while the TCRdb copy is restricted to in-frame clones and leaves out a portion. The sample consists of about 110,000 clones, 70% to 90% of them appearing once. From germline, CDR1 is MDHEN and CDR2 SYDVKM. The CDR3 is made up of 17 amino acids. Trimming removed 4 bases at V and 3 bases at J, with 21 bases between. The source was peripheral blood, collected on day 0 of AZD1222 vaccination. The receptor was isolated from an adult in good health. V is TRBV28 and J is TRBJ2-5, with a possible D match to TRBD2 (6 bases). CDR3 in amino acids: CASSSAYVGGEEETQYF. CDR3 in DNA: TGTGCCAGCAGTTCAGCCTATGTCGGGGGAGAAGAAGAGACCCAGTACTTC.